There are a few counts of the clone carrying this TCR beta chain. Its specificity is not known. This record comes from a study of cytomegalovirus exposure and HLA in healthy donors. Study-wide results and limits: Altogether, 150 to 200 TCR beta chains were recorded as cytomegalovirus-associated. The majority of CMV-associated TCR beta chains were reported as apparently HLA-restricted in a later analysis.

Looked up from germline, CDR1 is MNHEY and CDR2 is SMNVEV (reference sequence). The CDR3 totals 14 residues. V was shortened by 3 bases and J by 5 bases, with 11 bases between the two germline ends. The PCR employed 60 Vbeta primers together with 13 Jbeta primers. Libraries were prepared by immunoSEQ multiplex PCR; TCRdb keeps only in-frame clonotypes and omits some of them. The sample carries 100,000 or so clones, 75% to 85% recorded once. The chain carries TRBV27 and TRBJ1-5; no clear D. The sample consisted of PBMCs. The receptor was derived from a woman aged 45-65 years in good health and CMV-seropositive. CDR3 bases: TGTGCCAGCAGTTTGACAAGGGAGGATCAGCCCCAGCATTTT. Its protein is CASSLTREDQPQHF.